The 30 T cell receptor beta chains given below trace back to one sample, sequenced in a study of blood T cell repertoires in COVID-19. Method: immunoSEQ multiplex PCR; TCRdb's copy keeps in-frame clones and lacks some. The sample records a few hundred thousand clones, around 90% being singletons. Sequencing was done on a sample of PBMCs or T cells enriched from blood (not recorded which). The receptors were sampled from a woman aged 18-29 years who had recovered from COVID-19.

The chain couples TRBV20-1 to TRBJ1-6, with 8 bases identical to TRBD1. The CDR3 sequence is 14 residues long. The V gene's germline CDR1 is DFQATT and CDR2 SNEGSKA (reference sequence). V dropped 3 bases and J dropped 4; count of bases not matched to a gene: 2. This CDR3 reads CSASYRGYNSPLHF. CDR3 DNA sequence: TGCAGTGCTAGTTACAGGGGGTATAATTCACCCCTCCACTTT.

The chain links TRBV11-2 to TRBJ1-2; D perhaps matches TRBD1 (6 bases). CDR3 length: 14 amino acids. The germline V and J ends were trimmed by 1 base and 4 bases, with 10 bases remaining between them. CDR1 is SGHAT and CDR2 is FQNNGV in the germline V gene. The CDR3 protein is CASSLGHRVYGYTF. Here the CDR3 DNA reads TGTGCCAGCAGCTTAGGGCACAGGGTCTATGGCTACACCTTC.

The V call is TRBV27, the J call TRBJ1-1; D possibly corresponds to TRBD1 (5 bases). There are 15 residues in the CDR3. The germline CDR1 and CDR2 sequences are MNHEY and SMNVEV (reference sequence). Trimming cost V 7 bases and J 0 bases, with 15 bases left between them. The CDR3 spells CASTAGTDLNTEAFF. CDR3 coding DNA: TGTGCCAGCACCGCAGGGACTGATTTGAACACTGAAGCTTTCTTT.

In this sample, this clone turned up once. The V and J genes are TRBV5-1 and TRBJ2-7, with a possible D match to TRBD1 (6 bases). V lost 4 bases, J lost 5 bases, and 16 bases lay in between. Germline V gene sequence: CDR1 SGHRS, CDR2 YFSETQ. The CDR3 runs to 14 residues. CDR3: CASSTLGGTHEQYF. The CDR3 bases are TGCGCCAGCAGCACCCTAGGGGGAACCCACGAGCAGTACTTC.

The V gene is TRBV10-1, the J gene TRBJ1-4, with D unresolved. This CDR3 contains 16 residues. V lost 1 base to trimming and J lost 4 bases, with 13 bases between them. Germline-derived CDR1 and CDR2 are WNHNN and SYGVQD (reference sequence). CDR3 DNA sequence: TGCGCCAGCAGTGAGTACGGGGAGACCAATAATGAAAAACTGTTTTTT. Residues: CASSEYGETNNEKLFF.

The chain joins TRBV4-2 to TRBJ1-3, with a weak D call TRBD1 (6 bases). The CDR3 sequence is 17 residues long. V lost 4 bases and J 0 bases, leaving 16 bases between the germline ends. Germline assignment: CDR1 LGHNA and CDR2 YNFKEQ. CDR3 in amino acids: CASSPTGTQSSGNTIYF. The CDR3 DNA sequence: TGTGCCAGCAGCCCTACCGGGACACAGAGCTCTGGAAACACCATATATTTT.

J is TRBJ1-2 and V is TRBV11-2, with a weak D call TRBD1 (5 bases). In germline, CDR1 is SGHAT, CDR2 FQNNGV. The CDR3 is made up of 16 amino acids. Trimming took 1 base from V and 3 from J, leaving 15 bases between them. DNA of the CDR3: TGTGCCAGCAGCTTAGCCGGGCAGACAGAAGACTATGGCTACACCTTC. Its protein product is CASSLAGQTEDYGYTF.

The chain has TRBV18 and TRBJ1-4; D is ambiguous. The ends were cut back, 2 bases at V and 6 bases at J, with 7 bases in the middle. CDR1 and CDR2 (germline): KGHSH, LQKENI. The CDR3 has 13 residues. In DNA form, the CDR3 reads TGTGCCAGCTCACCAGAGTTCCATGAAAAACTGTTTTTT. It translates to CASSPEFHEKLFF.

In DNA form, the CDR3 reads TGTGCCAGCAGCCCCTCCGCCGGGATAGCCAAAAACATTCAGTACTTC. It encodes CASSPSAGIAKNIQYF. The chain joins TRBV7-3 to TRBJ2-4; D might be TRBD2 (5 bases). The V end lost 5 bases, the J end lost 0 bases, and 14 bases lay between the germline ends. The CDR3 runs 16 residues. Germline CDR1 reads SGHTA; CDR2 reads FQGTGA.

This sequence joins TRBV7-9 and TRBJ1-1; 7 nucleotides match TRBD1. The CDR3 contains 18 residues. J was trimmed by 3 bases and V by 0 bases; bases with no gene match: 13. Germline V gene sequence: CDR1 SEHNR, CDR2 FQNEAQ (reference sequence). The CDR3 nucleotides are TGTGCCAGCAGCTTAGCTAGGACAGGACCAAAGAGGGACACTGAAGCTTTCTTT. Its protein product is CASSLARTGPKRDTEAFF.

The chain recombines TRBV10-3 with TRBJ1-5; 8 nucleotides match TRBD1. The CDR3 spans 15 residues. CDR1 and CDR2 from the germline V gene are ENHRY and SYGVKD. Germline trimming cut 2 bases from V and 4 bases from J; bases unmatched to any gene: 4. CDR3 nucleotides: TGTGCCATCAGTGAGCTCGGACAGGGTAATCAGCCCCAGCATTTT. Its protein is CAISELGQGNQPQHF.

The genes are TRBV19 and TRBJ1-1; 8 nucleotides line up with TRBD1. Per the germline V gene, CDR1 is LNHDA and CDR2 is SQIVND (reference sequence). V gave up 1 base and J gave up 1 base; unmatched junction bases: 5. The CDR3 contains 16 residues. The CDR3 region is CASSIGRTGRNTEAFF. The CDR3 DNA follows: TGTGCCAGTAGTATAGGTCGGACAGGGCGGAACACTGAAGCTTTCTTT.

The chain couples TRBV5-4 to TRBJ1-1, with 9 positions matching TRBD1. The V segment lost 2 bases and the J segment 0 bases; nucleotides outside the gene matches: 2. The CDR3 length is 15 residues. Per germline, CDR1 SGHNT and CDR2 YYREEE (reference sequence). Here the CDR3 DNA reads TGTGCCAGCAGCTTCGGACAGGGGATGAACACTGAAGCTTTCTTT. It encodes CASSFGQGMNTEAFF.

Notes on this clone: At the DNA level, this CDR3 is encoded by other sequences in the same sample as well. V usage is TRBV19 and J usage is TRBJ1-5; 7 nucleotides agree with TRBD1. V lost 4 bases, J lost 0 bases, and 3 bases stayed unmatched. The CDR3 has 15 residues. Germline values: CDR1 LNHDA, CDR2 SQIVND (reference sequence). The chain's CDR3 is CASSRDSYSNQPQHF. As DNA, the CDR3 is TGTGCCAGTAGTAGGGACAGCTATAGCAATCAGCCCCAGCATTTT.

The chain has TRBV7-6 and TRBJ2-7; 9 bases fit TRBD1. Unmatched junction bases numbered 3, after V lost 1 base and J lost 2 bases. From germline, CDR1 is SGHVS and CDR2 FNYEAQ. The CDR3 runs to 15 residues. CDR3 sequence reads: CASSLGTGETYEQYF. The CDR3 bases are TGTGCCAGCAGCTTAGGGACAGGGGAAACCTACGAGCAGTACTTC.

This sequence joins TRBV5-6 and TRBJ2-7, with D possibly TRBD1 on 6 matching bases. V was cut by 4 bases and J by 1 base, with 15 bases left in between. Germline V lookup: CDR1 SGHDT, CDR2 YYEEEE. This CDR3 is 15 amino acids long. The CDR3 region is CASSLQGLSSYEQYF. The CDR3 DNA reads TGTGCCAGCAGCCTACAGGGCCTCTCTTCCTACGAGCAGTACTTC.

This chain joins TRBV27 and TRBJ1-5, with a weak D call TRBD1 (5 bases). Germline loops: CDR1 MNHEY, CDR2 SMNVEV (reference sequence). V lost 6 bases, J lost 4 bases, and 16 bases lay in between. The CDR3 is 15 amino acids. CDR3 in DNA: TGTGCCAGCAGGGGGGGGACGGCGGGGAATCAGCCCCAGCATTTT. Translating gives CASRGGTAGNQPQHF.

The V and J genes are TRBV9 and TRBJ2-5, with 10 bases aligning to TRBD1. The CDR3 covers 17 residues. Germline lookup yields CDR1 SGDLS and CDR2 YYNGEE. Trimming removed 5 bases from V and 5 bases from J; junction bases left unmatched: 15. DNA for the CDR3: TGTGCCAGCAGTCGCCTAAGGGGAGACAGGGGGCATGAGACCCAGTACTTC. The encoded protein is CASSRLRGDRGHETQYF.

The chain links TRBV6-5 to TRBJ1-3, with 10 positions matching TRBD1. The germline CDR1 and CDR2 sequences are MNHEY and SVGAGI. V lost 4 bases, J lost 2 bases, and 2 bases stayed unmatched. The CDR3 runs 15 residues. The CDR3 coding sequence is TGTGCCAGCAGTTGGGACAGGGGTCCTGGAAACACCATATATTTT. Its translation: CASSWDRGPGNTIYF.

This clone was observed a single time. This sequence joins TRBV6-5 and TRBJ1-6; D gene unclear. Germline V gene lookup returns CDR1 MNHEY and CDR2 SVGAGI. There are 13 residues in the CDR3. The germline V and J ends were trimmed by 6 bases and 10 bases, with 13 bases remaining between them. CDR3 coding DNA: TGTGCCAGCAGCCGGGAAATGGCCTCACCCCTCCACTTT. Its protein is CASSREMASPLHF.

The CDR3 coding sequence is TGTGCCAGCAGCGTAAGCGTGAACACTGAAGCTTTCTTT. This translates into CASSVSVNTEAFF. The gene calls are TRBV9 and TRBJ1-1; the D is unclear. The CDR3 runs 13 residues. In germline, CDR1 is SGDLS, CDR2 YYNGEE. V was trimmed by 1 base and J by 0 bases, leaving 4 bases between them.

For this clone: Other DNA sequences in this sample translate to the same CDR3. This sequence joins TRBV7-9 and TRBJ1-2; maybe TRBD1 (5 bases). V lost 2 bases to trimming and J lost 2 bases, with 6 bases between them. Germline CDR1 is SEHNR and CDR2 is FQNEAQ (reference sequence). The CDR3 is made up of 13 amino acids. The CDR3 reads CASSLQGNYGYTF. For the CDR3, the DNA is TGTGCCAGCAGCTTACAGGGCAACTATGGCTACACCTTC.

The chain recombines TRBV6-5 with TRBJ1-2; TRBD1 is a possible D gene (5 bases). Germline-derived CDR1 and CDR2 are MNHEY and SVGAGI. CDR3 size: 15 residues. Trimming shortened V by 4 bases and J by 2 bases, and 14 bases separated the two germline ends. DNA of the CDR3: TGTGCCAGCAGTTTTAGGGGTCCTCCAAACTATGGCTACACCTTC. Protein sequence: CASSFRGPPNYGYTF.

The chain combines TRBV30 with TRBJ1-5; TRBD1 matches at 8 bases. The CDR3 runs to 14 residues. With 4 bases clipped from V and 5 bases from J, the junction kept 7 bases outside the gene matches. The germline CDR1 and CDR2 sequences are GTSNPN and SVGIG (reference sequence). The CDR3 nucleotides are TGTGCCTGGAATGGCGCAGGGGGCGATCAGCCCCAGCATTTT. As protein: CAWNGAGGDQPQHF.

J is TRBJ1-1 and V is TRBV4-1, with 7 bases aligning to TRBD1. After removal of 4 bases from V and 1 base from J, the junction contained 6 bases not matched to a gene. Looked up from germline, CDR1 is MGHRA and CDR2 is YSYEKL. This CDR3 has 15 amino acids. CDR3 in amino acids: CASSRWDRPNTEAFF. CDR3 DNA: TGCGCCAGCAGCCGATGGGACAGACCGAACACTGAAGCTTTCTTT.

The chain links TRBV28 to TRBJ1-5; D uncertain. The CDR3 contains 12 residues. V lost 1 base, J lost 4 bases, and 2 bases lay in between. The germline CDR1 and CDR2 sequences are MDHEN and SYDVKM. The CDR3 DNA follows: TGTGCCAGCAGTTTATTAAATCAGCCCCAGCATTTT. As protein: CASSLLNQPQHF. The full variable domain, with the rest looked up from reference TRBV28 and TRBJ1-5, is DVKVTQSSRYLVKRTGEKVFLECVQDMDHENMFWYRQDPGLGLRLIYFSYDVKMKEKGDIPEGYSVSREKKERFSLILESASTNQTSMYLCASSLLNQPQHFGDGTRLSIL.

The chain carries TRBV3-1 (or the pseudogene TRBV3-2) and TRBJ2-3, with a tentative D call TRBD2 (6 bases). The CDR3 is 18 amino acids. With 1 base removed from V and 1 base from J, the gap between germline ends came to 18 bases. The germline CDR1 and CDR2 sequences are LGHDT and YNNKEL (reference sequence). The CDR3 nucleotides read TGTGCCAGCAGCCAAGTTCATCTCGGGGGTTACGGCACAGATACGCAGTATTTT. This sequence encodes CASSQVHLGGYGTDTQYF.

The V call is TRBV10-2, the J call TRBJ1-6; TRBD1 might be the D (5 bases). Germline V CDR1 and CDR2: WSHSY, SAAADI. This CDR3 spans 17 amino acids. V dropped 3 bases and J dropped 8 bases, with 20 bases sitting between them. The CDR3: CASSDPLQGRFDSPLHF. CDR3 in DNA: TGCGCCAGCAGTGATCCTCTGCAGGGAAGGTTCGATTCACCCCTCCACTTT.

The V and J genes are TRBV7-3 and TRBJ2-5, with 8 bases lining up with TRBD2. The germline V gene has CDR1 SGHTA and CDR2 FQGTGA. The CDR3 spans 14 residues. V lost 5 bases, J lost 5 bases, and 7 bases stayed unmatched. Here the CDR3 DNA reads TGTGCCAGCAGCCGACTCGGGGGGGCGGAGACCCAGTACTTC. Its protein product is CASSRLGGAETQYF.

The chain carries TRBV6-5 and TRBJ2-7; 10 nucleotides agree with TRBD2. This CDR3 is 16 amino acids long. CDR1 and CDR2 (germline): MNHEY, SVGAGI. V lost 0 bases to trimming and J lost 3 bases; unmatched junction nucleotides: 5. The CDR3 DNA follows: TGTGCCAGCAGTTACTCGAAGGGACTAGCGTACTACGAGCAGTACTTC. This sequence encodes CASSYSKGLAYYEQYF.